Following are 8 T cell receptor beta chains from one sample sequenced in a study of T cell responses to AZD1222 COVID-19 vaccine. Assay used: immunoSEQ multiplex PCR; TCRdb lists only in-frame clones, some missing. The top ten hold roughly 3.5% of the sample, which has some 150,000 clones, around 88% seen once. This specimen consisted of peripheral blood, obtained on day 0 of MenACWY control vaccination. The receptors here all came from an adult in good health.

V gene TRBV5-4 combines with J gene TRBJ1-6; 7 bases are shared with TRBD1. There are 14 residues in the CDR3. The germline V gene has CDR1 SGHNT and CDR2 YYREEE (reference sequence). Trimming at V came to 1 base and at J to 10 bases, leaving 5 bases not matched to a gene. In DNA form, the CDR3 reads TGTGCCAGCAGCTTGACAGGGGTGGGGTCACCCCTCCACTTT. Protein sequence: CASSLTGVGSPLHF.

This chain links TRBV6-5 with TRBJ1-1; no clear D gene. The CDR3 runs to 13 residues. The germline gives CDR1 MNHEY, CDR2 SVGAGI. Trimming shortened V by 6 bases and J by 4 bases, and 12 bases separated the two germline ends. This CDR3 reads CASRSWGSTEAFF. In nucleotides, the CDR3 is TGTGCCAGCAGATCATGGGGTAGCACTGAAGCTTTCTTT.

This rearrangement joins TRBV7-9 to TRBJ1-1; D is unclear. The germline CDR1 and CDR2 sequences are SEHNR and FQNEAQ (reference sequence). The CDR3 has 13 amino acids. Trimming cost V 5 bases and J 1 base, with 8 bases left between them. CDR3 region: CASSQQENTEAFF. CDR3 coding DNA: TGTGCCAGCAGCCAACAAGAGAACACTGAAGCTTTCTTT.

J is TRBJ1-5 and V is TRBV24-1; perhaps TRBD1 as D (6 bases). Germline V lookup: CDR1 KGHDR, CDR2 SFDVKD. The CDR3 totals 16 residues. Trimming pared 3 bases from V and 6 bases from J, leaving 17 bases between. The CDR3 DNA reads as TGTGCCACCAGTGATAACAGGGCGCAGCGATCTCAGCCCCAGCATTTT. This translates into CATSDNRAQRSQPQHF.

The CDR3 bases are TGTGCCAGCAGCTTCCTCGGACAGGGGGCCTACGAGCAGTACTTC. This encodes CASSFLGQGAYEQYF. The chain links TRBV7-6 to TRBJ2-7; 10 nucleotides match TRBD1. The CDR3 is 15 residues long. Germline assignment: CDR1 SGHVS and CDR2 FNYEAQ. J gave up 2 bases and V 3 bases, and 4 bases lay outside the gene matches.

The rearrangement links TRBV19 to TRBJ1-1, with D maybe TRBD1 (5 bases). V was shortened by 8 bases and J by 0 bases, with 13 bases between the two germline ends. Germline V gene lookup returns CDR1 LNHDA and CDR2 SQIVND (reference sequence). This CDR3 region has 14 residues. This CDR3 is CASWRGRMNTEAFF. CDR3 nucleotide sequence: TGTGCCAGTTGGAGGGGCAGGATGAACACTGAAGCTTTCTTT.

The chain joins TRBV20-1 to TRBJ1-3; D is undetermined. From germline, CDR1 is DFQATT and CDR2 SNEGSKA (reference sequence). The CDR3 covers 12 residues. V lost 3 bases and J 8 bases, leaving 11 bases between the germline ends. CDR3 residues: CSASLGPDTIYF. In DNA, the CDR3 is TGCAGTGCTAGTTTGGGTCCAGACACCATATATTTT.

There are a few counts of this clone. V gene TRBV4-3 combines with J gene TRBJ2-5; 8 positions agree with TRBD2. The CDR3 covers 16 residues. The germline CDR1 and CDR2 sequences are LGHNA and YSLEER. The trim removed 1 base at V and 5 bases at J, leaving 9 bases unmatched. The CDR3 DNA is TGCGCCAGCAGCCAAGGTCCGGGAGGGCCCCGGGAGACCCAGTACTTC. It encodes CASSQGPGGPRETQYF.